Presented here are 23 T cell receptor beta chains from one specimen sequenced in a study of T-cell reconstitution after alpha-beta-depleted transplantation in children. As it was prepared, the TCRbeta library received unique molecular identifiers. TCRdb called the PCR reads again in MiXCR, with one record for every CDR3 protein. There are about 97,000 distinct CDR3 sequences in the sample; 4.5% to 7.5% occur only once, and about 6% lies in the top ten. The input for sequencing was PBMCs, mostly from graft donor cells, taken 60 days after TCRalphabeta/CD19-depleted stem cell transplant. Receptors were obtained from a female patient between 2 and 15 years old who had a stem cell transplant for Fanconi anemia, so the T cells may come from the graft donor.

This clonotype has at least ten counts. The CDR3 region has the DNA TGTGCCAGCAGCTTAGCTACAGAATATAATTCACCCCTCCACTTT. This encodes CASSLATEYNSPLHF. The rearrangement joins TRBV7-9 to TRBJ1-6; the D is unclear. Trimming removed 0 bases from V and 4 bases from J, with 7 bases in between. Germline V lookup: CDR1 SEHNR, CDR2 FQNEAQ (reference sequence). This CDR3 has 15 residues. Full variable domain (missing parts from reference TRBV7-9 and TRBJ1-6): DTGVSQNPRHKITKRGQNVTFRCDPISEHNRLYWYRQTLGQGPEFLTYFQNEAQLEKSRLLSDRFSAERPKGSFSTLEIQRTEQGDSAMYLCASSLATEYNSPLHFGNGTRLTVT.

This clonotype was observed a few times. This chain links TRBV11-2 with TRBJ1-3; 9 bases align to TRBD1. V was clipped by 3 bases and J by 3 bases; unmatched bases: 3. The germline V gene encodes CDR1 SGHAT and CDR2 FQNNGV. The CDR3 consists of 15 residues. The CDR3 nucleotides are TGTGCCAGCAGCTTTAGGGACAGGGTTGGAAACACCATATATTTT. Its protein product is CASSFRDRVGNTIYF.

This clonotype has ten or more counts. The chain links TRBV15 to TRBJ2-3; either TRBD1 or TRBD2 may fit D (5 bases each). Between the trimmed V and J ends, which lost 1 base and 3 bases, there was a span of 8 bases. This CDR3 contains 14 residues. The germline V gene has CDR1 LNHNV and CDR2 YYDKDF (reference sequence). The chain's CDR3 is CATSRGGPTDTQYF. The CDR3 DNA sequence: TGTGCCACCAGCAGAGGGGGACCGACAGATACGCAGTATTTT.

The table lists this clonotype with many counts. The chain combines TRBV20-1 with TRBJ2-5; 7 bases line up with TRBD1. The CDR3 contains 16 residues. In germline, CDR1 is DFQATT, CDR2 SNEGSKA (reference sequence). The ends lost 2 bases at V and 1 base at J; junction bases unmatched: 10. CDR3 loop: CSARQDWDSLQETQYF. In DNA form, the CDR3 reads TGCAGTGCTAGACAGGATTGGGACAGCCTCCAAGAGACCCAGTACTTC.

This clonotype was observed a handful of times. This chain connects TRBV12-3 or TRBV12-4 to TRBJ2-2; the match to TRBD2 covers 7 bases. Trimming cost V 4 bases and J 3 bases; bases outside gene matches: 20. The CDR3 covers 20 residues. In nucleotides, the CDR3 is TGTGCCAGCAGTTCTAGCGGCCCTACGATAACCGAACGCTACACCGGGGAGCTGTTTTTT. Translating it yields CASSSSGPTITERYTGELFF.

This clonotype occurred a few times. This sequence joins TRBV12-3 or TRBV12-4 and TRBJ2-2; D assignment may be TRBD1 or TRBD2 (5 bases each). V was cut by 6 bases and J by 7 bases, with 15 bases left in between. This CDR3 has 14 residues. This CDR3 is CASRRGGGDGELFF. CDR3 bases: TGTGCCAGCAGAAGGGGTGGGGGTGACGGGGAGCTGTTTTTT.

This clonotype was found many times. The rearrangement joins TRBV7-3 to TRBJ1-1, with D unresolved. The V gene lost 5 bases and the J gene lost 1 base, with 8 bases spanning the gap. The CDR3 is 13 residues long. CDR1 is SGHTA and CDR2 is FQGTGA in the germline V gene. The CDR3 DNA reads TGTGCCAGCAGCGGAGGGCCGAACACTGAAGCTTTCTTT. Translation gives CASSGGPNTEAFF.

This clonotype came up many times. The chain uses TRBV29-1 and TRBJ1-4; D is perhaps TRBD1 (5 bases). The CDR3 totals 13 residues. The ends were cut back, 7 bases at V and 5 bases at J, with 14 bases in the middle. Germline V gene data show CDR1 as SQVTM and CDR2 as ANQGSEA. DNA for the CDR3: TGCAGCGCCCACGGGGCCAACAATGAAAAACTGTTTTTT. It yields the protein CSAHGANNEKLFF.

This clonotype was detected many times. The J gene is TRBJ2-3, the V gene TRBV5-6; 7 bases fit TRBD2. The CDR3 extends over 15 amino acids. Germline CDR1 SGHDT, CDR2 YYEEEE. The V segment lost 1 base and the J segment 2 bases; nucleotides outside the gene matches: 4. CDR3 sequence (DNA): TGTGCCAGCAGCTTGCTGAGACTAGCCACAGATACGCAGTATTTT. It codes for CASSLLRLATDTQYF. The whole variable domain, remainder taken from reference TRBV5-6 and TRBJ2-3, is DAGVTQSPTHLIKTRGQQVTLRCSPKSGHDTVSWYQQALGQGPQFIFQYYEEEERQRGNFPDRFSGHQFPNYSSELNVNALLLGDSALYLCASSLLRLATDTQYFGPGTRLTVL.

This clonotype was counted ten times or more. The chain recombines TRBV6-5 with TRBJ2-7, with D possibly being TRBD2 (5 bases). V was trimmed by 2 bases and J by 0 bases, leaving 11 bases between them. Germline loops: CDR1 MNHEY, CDR2 SVGAGI. The length of the CDR3 is 15 residues. This CDR3 reads CASSYRGGGSYEQYF. CDR3 DNA: TGTGCCAGCAGTTACCGAGGAGGTGGCTCCTACGAGCAGTACTTC.

This clonotype was counted ten times or more. The chain recombines TRBV5-1 with TRBJ2-7, with D tentatively TRBD1 (5 bases). Germline values: CDR1 SGHRS, CDR2 YFSETQ. This CDR3 region has 14 residues. V was trimmed by 2 bases and J by 0 bases, leaving 9 bases between them. Written as DNA, the CDR3 is TGCGCCAGCAGCTTTCAGGGCGGCTCCTACGAGCAGTACTTC. Encoded protein: CASSFQGGSYEQYF.

This clonotype was seen at least ten times. The rearrangement joins TRBV2 to TRBJ1-3, with 10 bases matching TRBD1. The CDR3 is 18 amino acids. The germline CDR1 and CDR2 sequences are SNHLY and FYNNEI. J gave up 0 bases and V 9 bases, and 14 bases lay outside the gene matches. In nucleotides, the CDR3 is TGTGCCAGTAGACAGACAGGGGGCCCACCCATCTCTGGAAACACCATATATTTT. Translation: CASRQTGGPPISGNTIYF.

This clonotype was observed at least ten times. The chain employs TRBV21-1 and TRBJ2-5; the D segment call TRBD1 is taken from the table without a DNA check. TRBV21-1 constitutes a pseudogene. This CDR3 is 16 amino acids long. The DNA for the CDR3 is TGTGCCAGCAGCAAACCGGGACAGGGGGACCAAGAGACCCAGTACTTC. This sequence encodes CASSKPGQGDQETQYF.

The CDR3, as DNA: TGTGCCAGCAGCTTGGGACAGGGTTGGGACACTGAAGCTTTCTTT. This encodes CASSLGQGWDTEAFF. The chain recombines TRBV5-5 with TRBJ1-1, with 7 bases matching TRBD1. The CDR3 length is 15 residues. V gave up 0 bases and J gave up 3 bases; unmatched junction bases: 5. Germline-derived CDR1 and CDR2 are SGHKS and YYEKEE (reference sequence).

This clonotype was recorded many times. The DNA of the CDR3 is TGTGCCAGCAGTTTATATAGCAATCAGCCCCAGCATTTT. Amino acid sequence: CASSLYSNQPQHF. The rearrangement links TRBV28 to TRBJ1-5; D remains ambiguous. With 1 base removed from V and 0 bases from J, the gap between germline ends came to 1 base. The CDR3 is made up of 13 amino acids. The germline gives CDR1 MDHEN, CDR2 SYDVKM.

Many counts were recorded for this clonotype. This chain links TRBV7-3 with TRBJ2-5; 15 bases align to TRBD2. The junction had 3 bases not matched to a gene; V was cut back by 6 bases and J by 1 base. The CDR3 extends over 16 amino acids. Per the germline V gene, CDR1 is SGHTA and CDR2 is FQGTGA. CDR3 sequence reads: CASSRGLAGGQETQYF. The CDR3 DNA follows: TGTGCCAGCAGTCGGGGACTAGCGGGAGGCCAAGAGACCCAGTACTTC.

In its sample, this clonotype was seen many times. V usage is TRBV12-3 or TRBV12-4 and J usage is TRBJ1-2, with a weak D call TRBD1 (6 bases). This CDR3 comprises 11 residues. The V end was cut by 5 bases, the J end by 6 bases, with 7 bases between. The CDR3 sequence is CASSRGNGYTF. CDR3 bases: TGTGCCAGCAGTAGGGGGAATGGCTACACCTTC.

This clonotype was observed a few times. The V gene is TRBV20-1, the J gene TRBJ2-6; TRBD1 matches 9 bases. Per the germline V gene, CDR1 is DFQATT and CDR2 is SNEGSKA (reference sequence). The CDR3 contains 16 residues. J lost 4 bases, V lost 3 bases, and 7 bases had no gene match. CDR3 nucleotides: TGCAGTGCTAGTGACGGACAGGGGAAAGGGGCCAACGTCCTGACTTTC. It is translated as CSASDGQGKGANVLTF.

This clonotype was recorded at least ten times. This sequence joins TRBV10-1 and TRBJ2-7; 7 bases are a match to TRBD1. V dropped 7 bases and J dropped 0; count of bases not matched to a gene: 9. Germline CDR1 is WNHNN and CDR2 is SYGVQD (reference sequence). The CDR3 runs 15 residues. CDR3 bases: TGCGCCAGCACCTTGGGACAGCGAAGCTCCTACGAGCAGTACTTC. This translates into CASTLGQRSSYEQYF.

The V and J genes are TRBV7-8 and TRBJ1-5, with 7 bases that match TRBD1. With V trimmed by 2 bases and J by 1 base, 11 bases remained unmatched. CDR3 length: 18 residues. Germline V lookup: CDR1 SGHVS, CDR2 FQNEAQ. CDR3 sequence reads: CASSLTGAPVGSNQPQHF. Here the CDR3 DNA reads TGTGCCAGCAGCTTAACAGGGGCTCCAGTAGGCAGCAATCAGCCCCAGCATTTT.

In this sample, this clonotype turned up many times. The J gene is TRBJ2-3, the V gene TRBV20-1; D is possibly TRBD2 (5 bases). In germline, CDR1 is DFQATT, CDR2 SNEGSKA (reference sequence). This CDR3 has 13 amino acids. Deletions cut 2 bases from V and 2 bases from J, with 8 bases between. The CDR3 region is CSARLADTDTQYF. The CDR3 region has the DNA TGCAGTGCTAGACTAGCAGACACAGATACGCAGTATTTT.

The CDR3 spells CASSSGWIWGPNTGELFF. The CDR3 bases are TGTGCCAGCAGCTCGGGATGGATATGGGGACCGAACACCGGGGAGCTGTTTTTT. V is TRBV5-4 and J is TRBJ2-2; possibly TRBD1 or TRBD2 for D (5 bases each). The CDR3 spans 18 residues. The V end lost 3 bases, the J end lost 0 bases, and 18 bases lay between the germline ends. Germline lookup yields CDR1 SGHNT and CDR2 YYREEE (reference sequence).

This rearrangement joins TRBV6-1 to TRBJ2-5, with a weak D call TRBD1 (5 bases). Per the germline V gene, CDR1 is MNHNS and CDR2 is SASEGT. V lost 7 bases and J lost 0, with 9 bases in between. CDR3 length equals 13 residues. The CDR3, as DNA: TGTGCCAGCACCTTGGACAACCAAGAGACCCAGTACTTC. It is translated as CASTLDNQETQYF.